Shown below are 31 T cell receptor beta chains from a single sample sequenced in a study of T cell responses to AZD1222 COVID-19 vaccine. Assay: immunoSEQ multiplex PCR; the TCRdb copy retains only in-frame clones and omits some. The sample shows about 120,000 clones, approximately 83% of them seen only once. This sample comprised peripheral blood, obtained on day 0 of AZD1222 vaccination. The receptors come from an adult in good health.

The V and J genes are TRBV2 and TRBJ2-7; tentative D call: TRBD1 (6 bases). Trimming pared 3 bases from V and 5 bases from J, leaving 17 bases between. CDR1 and CDR2 (germline): SNHLY, FYNNEI. The CDR3 is 15 amino acids. CDR3 nucleotide sequence: TGTGCCAGCAGTGATTGGACAGATCCGATAAACGAGCAGTACTTC. Its protein is CASSDWTDPINEQYF.

The chain carries TRBV7-2 and TRBJ2-7; 12 bases match TRBD2. In germline, CDR1 is SGHTA, CDR2 FQGNSA. The CDR3 extends over 16 amino acids. The J segment lost 3 bases and the V segment lost 1 base, leaving 4 bases of the junction unmatched. The CDR3: CASSLVETSGGYEQYF. The CDR3, as DNA: TGTGCCAGCAGCTTAGTAGAGACTAGCGGGGGCTACGAGCAGTACTTC.

The V gene is TRBV7-2, the J gene TRBJ1-2; D is undetermined. V was trimmed by 5 bases and J by 5 bases, leaving 9 bases between them. This CDR3 has 12 amino acids. The germline V gene encodes CDR1 SGHTA and CDR2 FQGNSA. In DNA form, the CDR3 reads TGTGCCAGCAGCCAGACGGGTTATGGCTACACCTTC. This translates into CASSQTGYGYTF.

The chain carries TRBV7-2 and TRBJ2-1; D could derive from TRBD1 or TRBD2 (6 bases each). This CDR3 has 17 residues. Germline V gene lookup returns CDR1 SGHTA and CDR2 FQGNSA. V was shortened by 2 bases and J by 8 bases, with 22 bases between the two germline ends. The CDR3 DNA is TGTGCCAGCAGCTTAACCTTGTCCGGAGGGGGGCGGGATGAGCAGTTCTTC. It yields the protein CASSLTLSGGGRDEQFF. The whole variable domain, remainder taken from reference TRBV7-2 and TRBJ2-1, is GAGVSQSPSNKVTEKGKDVELRCDPISGHTALYWYRQSLGQGLEFLIYFQGNSAPDKSGLPSDRFSAERTGGSVSTLTIQRTQQEDSAVYLCASSLTLSGGGRDEQFFGPGTRLTVL.

The gene calls are TRBV5-1 and TRBJ2-7; D remains unclear. The CDR3 has 12 amino acids. Trimming cost V 5 bases and J 1 base, with 7 bases left between them. In germline, CDR1 is SGHRS, CDR2 YFSETQ. Here the CDR3 reads CASRPPSYEQYF. In nucleotides, the CDR3 is TGCGCCAGCAGGCCCCCATCCTACGAGCAGTACTTC.

The rearrangement links TRBV7-8 to TRBJ2-7; no definite D call. The CDR3 runs to 11 residues. V was pared by 3 bases and J by 12 bases, with 12 bases between. Germline V gives CDR1 SGHVS, CDR2 FQNEAQ. The CDR3 loop reads CASSFSTSTYF. CDR3 nucleotide sequence: TGTGCCAGCAGCTTTAGCACCTCAACGTACTTC.

The chain combines TRBV5-1 with TRBJ2-7, with D possibly TRBD1 on 6 matching bases. V was cut by 1 base and J by 2 bases, with 13 bases left in between. Germline V gene sequence: CDR1 SGHRS, CDR2 YFSETQ. The CDR3 consists of 15 residues. CDR3 sequence: CASSLYGGPTYEQYF. The CDR3 DNA reads TGCGCCAGCAGCTTGTATGGGGGCCCGACCTACGAGCAGTACTTC.

The rearrangement uses TRBV5-1 and TRBJ1-6, with a tentative D call TRBD1 (6 bases). Trimming removed 4 bases at V and 0 bases at J, with 17 bases between. The CDR3 spans 18 residues. Germline V lookup: CDR1 SGHRS, CDR2 YFSETQ. The CDR3 coding sequence is TGCGCCAGCAGCACCCAAGGGGGGGCGAACTCCTATAATTCACCCCTCCACTTT. Translating it yields CASSTQGGANSYNSPLHF.

The chain couples TRBV6-6 to TRBJ1-3, with D possibly being TRBD1 (6 bases). Germline V lookup: CDR1 MNHNY, CDR2 SVGAGI (reference sequence). The length of the CDR3 is 15 residues. V lost 6 bases and J lost 4, with 16 bases in between. The CDR3 bases are TGTGCCAGCAGCCCCTATGGGACATACGGAAACACCATATATTTT. The encoded protein is CASSPYGTYGNTIYF.

This chain joins TRBV9 and TRBJ1-5, with D unclear. Germline V gives CDR1 SGDLS, CDR2 YYNGEE. The CDR3 is made up of 15 amino acids. V was cut by 0 bases and J by 2 bases, with 9 bases left in between. Here the CDR3 reads CASSVGSGGNQPQHF. Written as DNA, the CDR3 is TGTGCCAGCAGCGTAGGTTCAGGAGGCAATCAGCCCCAGCATTTT. Variable domain in full (rest from reference TRBV9 and TRBJ1-5): DSGVTQTPKHLITATGQRVTLRCSPRSGDLSVYWYQQSLDQGLQFLIQYYNGEERAKGNILERFSAQQFPDLHSELNLSSLELGDSALYFCASSVGSGGNQPQHFGDGTRLSIL.

This clone was observed a single time. J is TRBJ1-5 and V is TRBV30; no firm D call. The CDR3 sequence is 14 residues long. V lost 5 bases and J lost 5, with 16 bases in between. Looked up from germline, CDR1 is GTSNPN and CDR2 is SVGIG (reference sequence). As DNA, the CDR3 is TGTGCCTGGGGGGAGGCCAGGTCCTATCAGCCCCAGCATTTT. Its translation: CAWGEARSYQPQHF.

The table lists this clone with a count of one. V and J are TRBV5-4 and TRBJ1-2; a weak D match, TRBD1 (5 bases). Per germline, CDR1 SGHNT and CDR2 YYREEE (reference sequence). The ends were cut back, 2 bases at V and 4 bases at J, with 9 bases in the middle. This CDR3 contains 13 residues. The CDR3 here is CASSFTGVYGYTF. CDR3 bases: TGTGCCAGCAGCTTTACAGGAGTCTATGGCTACACCTTC. The full variable domain, completed using reference TRBV5-4 and TRBJ1-2, is ETGVTQSPTHLIKTRGQQVTLRCSSQSGHNTVSWYQQALGQGPQFIFQYYREEENGRGNFPPRFSGLQFPNYSSELNVNALELDDSALYLCASSFTGVYGYTFGSGTRLTVV.

The chain combines TRBV2 with TRBJ1-1, with a possible D match to TRBD1 (5 bases). Germline V CDR1 and CDR2: SNHLY, FYNNEI. CDR3 size: 13 residues. V shed 5 bases and J shed 4 bases, with 11 bases lying between them. CDR3 amino acids: CASSSTGPTEAFF. The CDR3, as DNA: TGTGCCAGCAGTTCTACAGGACCCACTGAAGCTTTCTTT.

The sample holds a few counts of this clone. This chain joins TRBV6-5 and TRBJ1-1; D perhaps matches TRBD1 (6 bases). The CDR3 contains 14 residues. Germline V gene data show CDR1 as MNHEY and CDR2 as SVGAGI. The germline V and J ends were trimmed by 5 bases and 4 bases, with 14 bases remaining between them. The CDR3 DNA reads TGTGCCAGCAGTCCACAGGGAGTAGGCACTGAAGCTTTCTTT. Translated: CASSPQGVGTEAFF.

The rearrangement uses TRBV9 and TRBJ1-4; D is undetermined. Germline V gives CDR1 SGDLS, CDR2 YYNGEE. V was pared by 0 bases and J by 7 bases, with 10 bases between. The CDR3 loop spans 14 amino acids. CDR3: CASSVDGRGEKLFF. CDR3 bases: TGTGCCAGCAGCGTAGACGGGAGAGGTGAAAAACTGTTTTTT.

The rearrangement links TRBV5-4 to TRBJ2-7; the match to TRBD1 covers 9 bases. The germline V gene encodes CDR1 SGHNT and CDR2 YYREEE (reference sequence). V shed 4 bases, J shed 1 base, and the junction held 6 bases outside the gene matches. The CDR3 consists of 15 residues. Written as DNA, the CDR3 is TGTGCCAGCAGCCCGACAGGGGGGACATCCTACGAGCAGTACTTC. Amino acid sequence: CASSPTGGTSYEQYF.

The chain uses TRBV28 and TRBJ2-7; a possible D gene is TRBD2 (6 bases). Germline V gene data show CDR1 as MDHEN and CDR2 as SYDVKM. V gave up 7 bases and J gave up 2 bases, with 18 bases separating them. This CDR3 is 15 amino acids long. DNA of the CDR3: TGTGCCAGCACCTCGACGCGGGGATGGGCCTACGAGCAGTACTTC. It codes for CASTSTRGWAYEQYF.

The gene calls are TRBV14 and TRBJ1-6; D is uncertain. Germline V gene sequence: CDR1 SGHDN, CDR2 FVKESK. The CDR3 consists of 13 residues. V was trimmed by 0 bases and J by 17 bases, leaving 14 bases between them. The CDR3 coding sequence is TGTGCCAGCAGCCAAGATCTTCGGACGGAGGTCCACTTT. Translation: CASSQDLRTEVHF. Full variable domain (outside the CDR3, taken from reference TRBV14 and TRBJ1-6): EAGVTQFPSHSVIEKGQTVTLRCDPISGHDNLYWYRRVMGKEIKFLLHFVKESKQDESGMPNNRFLAERTGGTYSTLKVQPAELEDSGVYFCASSQDLRTEVHFGNGTRLTVT.

V gene TRBV7-2 combines with J gene TRBJ2-5, with D possibly TRBD1 on 5 matching bases. CDR1 is SGHTA and CDR2 is FQGNSA in the germline V gene. V was clipped by 2 bases and J by 1 base, with 8 bases between them. CDR3 length equals 14 residues. This CDR3 reads CASSLSRVQETQYF. DNA of the CDR3: TGTGCCAGCAGCTTATCCAGGGTCCAAGAGACCCAGTACTTC.

The chain has TRBV3-1 (or the pseudogene TRBV3-2) and TRBJ2-5; D call uncertain. CDR1 LGHDT and CDR2 YNNKEL come from the germline V gene (reference sequence). This CDR3 contains 14 residues. Deletions cut 1 base from V and 0 bases from J, with 6 bases between. The CDR3 protein is CASSQGANQETQYF. CDR3 in DNA: TGTGCCAGCAGCCAAGGGGCCAACCAAGAGACCCAGTACTTC.

The rearrangement joins TRBV6-2 or TRBV6-3 to TRBJ1-5; 7 bases align to TRBD1. With 4 bases clipped from V and 1 base from J, the junction kept 7 bases outside the gene matches. Germline V gives CDR1 MNHEY, CDR2 SVGEGT. The CDR3 consists of 16 residues. The CDR3 DNA reads TGTGCCAGCAGTTTAAGACAGGGACCGAGCAATCAGCCCCAGCATTTT. Translation: CASSLRQGPSNQPQHF.

The CDR3 DNA reads as TGTGCCAGCAGCTTAGGTCCCTGGGTGAATGAGCAGTTCTTC. This gives the protein CASSLGPWVNEQFF. The genes are TRBV7-9 and TRBJ2-1; no clear D. Germline loops: CDR1 SEHNR, CDR2 FQNEAQ (reference sequence). V was pared by 1 base and J by 7 bases, with 11 bases between. The CDR3 length is 14 residues.

This clone was counted once. The chain combines TRBV5-1 with TRBJ1-2; 8 nucleotides align to TRBD1. This CDR3 spans 14 amino acids. Germline assignment: CDR1 SGHRS and CDR2 YFSETQ. The trim removed 1 base at V and 5 bases at J, leaving 4 bases unmatched. The CDR3 spells CASSLTGGGYGYTF. The CDR3 nucleotides read TGCGCCAGCAGCTTGACAGGGGGTGGTTATGGCTACACCTTC.

The chain carries TRBV6-5 and TRBJ2-5, with D perhaps TRBD2 (5 bases). This CDR3 comprises 13 residues. Trimming shortened V by 6 bases and J by 4 bases, and 12 bases separated the two germline ends. Germline V gene lookup returns CDR1 MNHEY and CDR2 SVGAGI. The DNA of the CDR3 is TGTGCCAGCAGACGGGATTTGCTAGAGACCCAGTACTTC. Translated, it gives CASRRDLLETQYF.

The rearrangement links TRBV28 to TRBJ2-2; a possible D gene is TRBD2 (5 bases). Looked up from germline, CDR1 is MDHEN and CDR2 is SYDVKM. The CDR3 consists of 15 residues. V lost 3 bases and J lost 2, with 10 bases in between. The CDR3 region is CASSLVGNNTGELFF. The CDR3 DNA reads as TGTGCCAGCAGTTTGGTCGGGAATAACACCGGGGAGCTGTTTTTT. Complete variable domain (other parts from reference TRBV28 and TRBJ2-2): DVKVTQSSRYLVKRTGEKVFLECVQDMDHENMFWYRQDPGLGLRLIYFSYDVKMKEKGDIPEGYSVSREKKERFSLILESASTNQTSMYLCASSLVGNNTGELFFGEGSRLTVL.

The rearrangement links TRBV6-5 to TRBJ2-3; 7 bases agree with TRBD1. Germline-derived CDR1 and CDR2 are MNHEY and SVGAGI. This CDR3 contains 14 residues. With V trimmed by 2 bases and J by 2 bases, 1 base remained unmatched. The CDR3 DNA sequence: TGTGCCAGCAGTTACGGGACAGCCACAGATACGCAGTATTTT. This encodes CASSYGTATDTQYF.

The CDR3 DNA sequence: TGTGCCAGCAGCCTATCCCAGGGGGCCGGTGGAAACACCATATATTTT. It yields the protein CASSLSQGAGGNTIYF. The chain carries TRBV4-2 and TRBJ1-3; 8 positions agree with TRBD1. The CDR3 runs 16 residues. Trimming at V came to 4 bases and at J to 3 bases, leaving 8 bases not matched to a gene. Germline V gives CDR1 LGHNA, CDR2 YNFKEQ.

This chain joins TRBV6-5 and TRBJ2-5; no clear D gene. Trimming cost V 2 bases and J 5 bases, with 3 bases left between them. The CDR3 sequence is 11 residues long. Germline V gene data show CDR1 as MNHEY and CDR2 as SVGAGI. CDR3 nucleotide sequence: TGTGCCAGCAGTTACGCGGAGACCCAGTACTTC. Amino acid sequence: CASSYAETQYF.

The J gene is TRBJ1-6, the V gene TRBV28; possible D gene TRBD1, 6 bases. Trimming removed 5 bases from V and 9 bases from J, with 17 bases in between. Germline assignment: CDR1 MDHEN and CDR2 SYDVKM. This CDR3 contains 15 residues. CDR3 DNA sequence: TGTGCCAGCAGTCCACCGGGGGGCGAGGGTTCACCCCTCCACTTT. Translation: CASSPPGGEGSPLHF. The whole variable domain, filled in from reference TRBV28 and TRBJ1-6, reads DVKVTQSSRYLVKRTGEKVFLECVQDMDHENMFWYRQDPGLGLRLIYFSYDVKMKEKGDIPEGYSVSREKKERFSLILESASTNQTSMYLCASSPPGGEGSPLHFGNGTRLTVT.

This clone was picked up a small number of times. The chain is built from TRBV6-6 and TRBJ1-4; D unclear. Germline values: CDR1 MNHNY, CDR2 SVGAGI (reference sequence). The CDR3 is 15 amino acids. The V end lost 0 bases, the J end lost 4 bases, and 9 bases lay between the germline ends. DNA for the CDR3: TGTGCCAGCAGTTACTCCCGACATATTAATGAAAAACTGTTTTTT. Protein product: CASSYSRHINEKLFF.

This clone came up a few times. The chain carries TRBV2 and TRBJ1-3, with 7 bases matching TRBD1. The CDR3 has 14 amino acids. Trimming at V came to 6 bases and at J to 3 bases, leaving 5 bases not matched to a gene. Germline V gene lookup returns CDR1 SNHLY and CDR2 FYNNEI. CDR3 nucleotides: TGTGCCAGCAGCGGAGGACAGGTTGGAAACACCATATATTTT. Its translation: CASSGGQVGNTIYF.